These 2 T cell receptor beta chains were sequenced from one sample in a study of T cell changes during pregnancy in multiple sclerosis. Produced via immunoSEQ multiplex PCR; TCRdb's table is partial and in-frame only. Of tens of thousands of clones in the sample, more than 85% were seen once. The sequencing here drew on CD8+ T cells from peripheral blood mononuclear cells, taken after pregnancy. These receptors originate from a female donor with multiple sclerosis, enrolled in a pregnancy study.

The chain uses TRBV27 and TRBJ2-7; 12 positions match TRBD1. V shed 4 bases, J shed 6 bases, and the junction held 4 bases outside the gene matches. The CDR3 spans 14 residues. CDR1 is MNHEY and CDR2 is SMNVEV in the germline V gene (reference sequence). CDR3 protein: CASSSGTGGSEQYF. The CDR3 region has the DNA TGTGCCAGCAGTTCCGGGACAGGGGGCTCCGAGCAGTACTTC.

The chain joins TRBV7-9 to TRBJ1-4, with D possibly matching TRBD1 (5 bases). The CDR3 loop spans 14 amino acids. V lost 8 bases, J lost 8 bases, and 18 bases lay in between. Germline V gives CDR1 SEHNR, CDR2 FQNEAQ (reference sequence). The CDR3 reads CASVTTEEEEKLFF. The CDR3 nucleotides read TGTGCCAGCGTGACGACAGAAGAAGAGGAAAAACTGTTTTTT.